The sequence of this TCR beta chain was determined in a study of tumor T cells in aggressive B-cell lymphoma. TCRdb keeps only in-frame clones here, not all; method: immunoSEQ multiplex PCR. The table lists a few thousand clones, around 90% of them singletons, with roughly 3.8% in the top ten. The CDR3 loop spans 15 amino acids. V lost 2 bases, J lost 1 base, and 11 bases lay in between. CDR1 is SGHTA and CDR2 is FQGNSA in the germline V gene. The sequencing sample was made of tumor tissue. This TCR was recovered from an adult with diffuse large B cell lymphoma. The V gene is TRBV7-2, the J gene TRBJ1-1, with D maybe TRBD1 (5 bases). In nucleotides, the CDR3 is TGTGCCAGCAGCTTACTGTGGGGGGGGAACACTGAAGCTTTCTTT. This sequence encodes CASSLLWGGNTEAFF.